This T cell receptor beta chain comes out of a study of T cell changes during pregnancy in multiple sclerosis. TCRdb's copy holds only in-frame clones and misses some; the assay was immunoSEQ multiplex PCR. Of 65,000 to 90,000 clones listed, just under 95% are singletons. V was shortened by 3 bases and J by 5 bases, with 16 bases between the two germline ends. Germline CDR1 MNHNS, CDR2 SASEGT. The CDR3 totals 15 residues. The chain links TRBV6-1 to TRBJ2-5; D possibly corresponds to TRBD1 (6 bases). Sequencing used peripheral blood, obtained in the second trimester of pregnancy. The sequence was collected from a female donor with multiple sclerosis, enrolled in a pregnancy study. The CDR3 loop is CASSEGDTDLETQYF. In nucleotides, the CDR3 is TGTGCCAGCAGTGAGGGGGACACGGATTTGGAGACCCAGTACTTC.